This TCR beta chain originates from a study of cytomegalovirus exposure and HLA in healthy donors. The study's findings and limits: Reports showed the classifier diagnosing cytomegalovirus status with high specificity and sensitivity.

Note on this clone: Its antigen is as yet unknown.

The table came from immunoSEQ multiplex PCR; TCRdb's copy has only in-frame clones and leaves some out. Found here are tens of thousands of clones, around 90% of them singletons; the top ten hold roughly 1.2%. The CDR3 extends over 16 amino acids. J was trimmed by 6 bases and V by 4 bases; bases with no gene match: 13. In germline, CDR1 is SGHTS, CDR2 YDEGEE. The chain is built from TRBV5-8 and TRBJ2-1, with TRBD2 identical over 7 bases. The clonotype was recovered from a woman aged 18 to 35 in good health and CMV-seronegative. What was sequenced was PBMCs. CDR3 region: CASSPLGEAGINEQFF. The CDR3 bases are TGTGCCAGCAGCCCTCTCGGGGAAGCGGGGATCAATGAGCAGTTCTTC.